This T cell receptor beta chain emerged from a study of regulatory T cells in long-lasting Graves disease. General study points: With persistent disease, TRBV28, TRBJ1-2 and TRBJ2-5 were the favored segments. Lower TCR diversity was seen in persistent Graves' patients than in newly diagnosed ones.

CDR3-region Arm-PCR and iRepertoire HTBI primers produced the TCR beta libraries. TCRdb re-called the multiplex PCR reads with MiXCR, one entry per CDR3 protein. The sample has a few hundred thousand distinct CDR3 sequences; about a sixth are singletons. Time point described: newly diagnosed GD, antithyroid drugs for less than 3 months. Following extraction of RNA from PBMCs, that RNA was used to make the TCR library. Trimming took 8 bases from V and 3 from J, leaving 15 bases between them. Germline values: CDR1 ENHRY, CDR2 SYGVKD. The CDR3 has 14 amino acids. This clonotype was seen at least ten times. Antigen unknown. Separately, the same data were catalogued under a study of T cells in Graves' hyperthyroidism and ophthalmopathy.

The sample here was peripheral blood mononuclear cells (PBMCs), taken at new diagnosis, from a patient treated with antithyroid drugs. The chain recombines TRBV10-3 with TRBJ2-3; a possible D gene is TRBD2 (5 bases). The TCR was taken from a man between 40 and 49 years old with Graves disease. CDR3 amino acids: CAIEPGSRTDTQYF. In DNA form, the CDR3 reads TGTGCCATCGAGCCGGGAAGCAGAACAGATACGCAGTATTTT.